The clone carrying this T cell receptor (beta chain) came up many times. At one end the junction does not follow the germline gene, possibly because of a read error. TCRdb passed the 5' RACE reads through MiXCR, listing each CDR3 protein once. This table has about 720,000 distinct CDR3 sequences, 15% to 20% appearing once. The sample is drawn from a study of identical twins. CDR3 length: 14 amino acids. These records were also assigned to another study, of T cells expressing NK-cell markers. That report adds: Top CD8+ clonotypes included the dominant CD3+CD56+NKG2C+ clonotypes in six donors.

This clonotype was obtained from a young woman in good health. The chain employs TRBV12-3 or TRBV12-4 and TRBJ1-5; D unresolved. The sequenced sample consisted of PBMCs. The CDR3 region has the DNA TGTGCCAGCAGCTTAGGAGGGAGCAATCAGCCCCAGCATTTT. Translated: CASSLGGSNQPQHF.